The rows below give T cell receptor beta chains drawn from one sample of a study of T-cell memory formation after mild COVID-19. TCRdb redid the calling of the 5' RACE reads with MiXCR, one entry per CDR3 protein. The table shows around 110,000 distinct CDR3 sequences, with about a sixth occurring only once. The sample comprised PBMCs or a T cell subset sorted from them (not recorded which). Receptors were obtained from an adult woman who had mild COVID-19 (a few samples of this study predate the infection). Cell type and time point are not known. Both conserved end residues are part of each CDR3. The D gene is left open where the match is weak. Only part of the rows carry a size: once, few, many, or a class if the clone is expanded.

V	length	J	size	D	DNA	CDR3
TRBV6-5	16	TRBJ1-5	NA	NA	TGTGCCAGCAGTTACGCGGGACCGGCAAGCAATCAGCCCCAGCATTTT	CASSYAGPASNQPQHF
TRBV4-1	15	TRBJ2-2	NA	NA	TGCGCCAGCAGCCATGAAGATAGGGACACCGGGGAGCTGTTTTTT	CASSHEDRDTGELFF
TRBV7-2	13	TRBJ2-4	few	NA	TGTGCCAGCAGCTTAAGTGGCCAACCCCTTCAGTACTTC	CASSLSGQPLQYF
TRBV13	13	TRBJ2-1	few	TRBD1	TGTGCCAGCAGCCCAATGGGACAGAATGAGCAGTTCTTC	CASSPMGQNEQFF
TRBV29-1	13	TRBJ2-2	NA	NA	TGCAGCGTTAGACAGGCGAACACCGGGGAGCTGTTTTTT	CSVRQANTGELFF
TRBV6-6	16	TRBJ1-5	few	NA	TGTGCCAGCAGTAAGGGGTGGGTTAATAGCAATCAGCCCCAGCATTTT	CASSKGWVNSNQPQHF
TRBV19	15	TRBJ1-6	few	NA	TGTGCCAGTAGTATGGGGACTGCCGGTAATTCACCCCTCCACTTT	CASSMGTAGNSPLHF
TRBV25-1	12	TRBJ1-4	NA	NA	TGTGCCAGCAGTGCGGGTTGGGAAAAACTGTTTTTT	CASSAGWEKLFF
TRBV24-1	17	TRBJ2-3	few	NA	TGTGCCACCAGTGGAGTTCGGGTACAGGCCCTGACAGATACGCAGTATTTT	CATSGVRVQALTDTQYF
TRBV9	16	TRBJ2-3	few	TRBD2	TGTGCCAGCAGCGAGGGACTAGCGGGGATCACAGATACGCAGTATTTT	CASSEGLAGITDTQYF
TRBV4-1	14	TRBJ2-1	few	NA	TGCGCCAGCAGCCCATCTCAGGGGTACAATGAGCAGTTCTTC	CASSPSQGYNEQFF
TRBV6-2/TRBV6-3	16	TRBJ2-3	few	TRBD2	TGTGCCAGCAGTGTACGCGGGAGACCTCTTTCGGATACGCAGTATTTT	CASSVRGRPLSDTQYF
TRBV4-1	18	TRBJ2-5	NA	NA	TGCGCCAGCAGCCACCTATACGGAACAGGGGAGGCTCAAGAGACCCAGTACTTC	CASSHLYGTGEAQETQYF
TRBV24-1	12	TRBJ2-1	few	NA	TGTGCCACCAGTGATTTCGACAATGAGCAGTTCTTC	CATSDFDNEQFF
TRBV5-6	17	TRBJ2-3	few	NA	TGTGCCAGCAGCTTGCCTGGGGGAGTACGAGACACAGATACGCAGTATTTT	CASSLPGGVRDTDTQYF
TRBV5-1	15	TRBJ2-1	few	TRBD1	TGCGCCAGCAGCCCCCCGGTGGACAGGGGAAATGAGCAGTTCTTC	CASSPPVDRGNEQFF
TRBV14	13	TRBJ2-7	NA	NA	TGTGCCAGCAGCCAAGAAGGGGGTTACGAGCAGTACTTC	CASSQEGGYEQYF
TRBV27	12	TRBJ2-3	few	NA	TGTGCCTCGGGGGAGGGCACAGATACGCAGTATTTT	CASGEGTDTQYF
TRBV7-9	15	TRBJ1-2	few	TRBD1	TGTGCCAGCAGCCCCGGGACAGGGGAACACTATGGCTACACCTTC	CASSPGTGEHYGYTF
TRBV2	14	TRBJ2-3	few	TRBD1	TGTGCCAGCAGTGGGGGACAGGGAACAGATACGCAGTATTTT	CASSGGQGTDTQYF
TRBV9	14	TRBJ2-5	few	NA	TGTGCCAGCAGCGCTACAGGGATACAAGAGACCCAGTACTTC	CASSATGIQETQYF
TRBV9	17	TRBJ2-6	NA	TRBD1	TGTGCCAGCAGCAACAGGGGGGAAAGGGCTGGGGCCAACGTCCTGACTTTC	CASSNRGERAGANVLTF
TRBV9	12	TRBJ2-2	few	NA	TGTGCCAGCAGCCCCCTCCTAGGGGAGCTGTTTTTT	CASSPLLGELFF
TRBV9	15	TRBJ2-3	few	TRBD2	TGTGCCAGCAGCGTCACTAGCGGGATCACAGATACGCAGTATTTT	CASSVTSGITDTQYF
TRBV7-9	15	TRBJ2-3	many	TRBD1	TGTGCCAGCAGCCCCGGGACAGGGGGCACAGATACGCAGTATTTT	CASSPGTGGTDTQYF
TRBV10-3	11	TRBJ1-3	few	NA	TGTGCCCCCATCCCTGGAAACACCATATATTTT	CAPIPGNTIYF
TRBV7-6	14	TRBJ2-3	NA	NA	TGTGCCGCCTGCTTCAAAGATAGCACAGATACGCAGTATTTT	CAACFKDSTDTQYF
TRBV7-6	13	TRBJ2-1	NA	TRBD2	TGTGCCAGCAGCGGTAGCGGGAGCCGGGAGCAGTTCTTC	CASSGSGSREQFF
TRBV24-1	15	TRBJ2-7	NA	NA	TGTGCCACCAGTGATGGGACATTGGGTTCCTACGAGCAGTACTTC	CATSDGTLGSYEQYF
TRBV10-3	16	TRBJ2-7	few	NA	TGTGCCATCAGCACTAAATCCGGGATCCCGTCGTACGAGCAGTACTTC	CAISTKSGIPSYEQYF
TRBV9	15	TRBJ2-7	few	TRBD2	TGTGCCAGCAGCGTATATTTCGGGGAAGCGGGGCCGCAGTACTTC	CASSVYFGEAGPQYF
TRBV5-6	16	TRBJ2-5	NA	TRBD2	TGTGCCAGCCGAGCACTACTAGCGGGAGAAGAGAAGACCCAGTACTTC	CASRALLAGEEKTQYF
TRBV2	18	TRBJ2-1	NA	TRBD2	TGTGCCAGCACGAGGGGCCTAGCGGGAGGCCGTTCCTACAATGAGCAGTTCTTC	CASTRGLAGGRSYNEQFF
TRBV6-2/TRBV6-3	18	TRBJ2-3	few	TRBD1	TGTGCCAGCAGCCCCCCGGACAGGGGACTCCTTTACACAGATACGCAGTATTTT	CASSPPDRGLLYTDTQYF
TRBV7-9	13	TRBJ2-7	few	NA	TGTGCCACAGCCCCGGGACAAACTTACGAGCAGTACTTC	CATAPGQTYEQYF
TRBV18	14	TRBJ2-7	NA	NA	TGTGCCAGCTCACCCTGGGAGTCGGGATACGAGCAGTACTTC	CASSPWESGYEQYF
TRBV19	14	TRBJ2-7	few	NA	TGTGCCAGTAGTTCGTACGGTCCCACCTACGAGCAGTACTTC	CASSSYGPTYEQYF
TRBV29-1	18	TRBJ2-1	NA	TRBD2	TGCAGCGTTGAAGATGGGGGACTAGCGGCGAGCTCCTACAATGAGCAGTTCTTC	CSVEDGGLAASSYNEQFF
TRBV7-9	14	TRBJ1-5	once	NA	TGTGCCAGCAGTCCCCCTGACAGCAATCAGCCCCAGCATTTT	CASSPPDSNQPQHF
TRBV27	13	TRBJ2-1	NA	NA	TGTGCCAGCAGTTTGAGTACGGGCAATGAGCAGTTCTTC	CASSLSTGNEQFF
TRBV2	13	TRBJ1-1	NA	NA	TGTGCCAGCATTACAGGGTTAAACACTGAAGCTTTCTTT	CASITGLNTEAFF
TRBV2	12	TRBJ2-1	NA	NA	TGTGCCAGCAGTGAGGTCCCAAGGGAGCAGTTCTTC	CASSEVPREQFF